This TCR beta chain was documented in a study of CD8+CD57+ T cells in acquired aplastic anemia. The wider study: Sorted CD4+ and CD8+ cells gave a mean 3.2 ug DNA, range about 0.19 to 27.4 ug.

By flow cytometry, patients selected for sequencing had shown an expansion of CD8+CD57+ cells. Patients had received no therapy at the time of blood sampling. Overall study results and limits: The CD8+ Simpson's diversity of patients and controls was not significantly different.

Details on this clonotype: Its antigen is not known.

There are 14 residues in the CDR3. CDR1 is DFQATT, CDR2 SNEGSKA, per germline (reference sequence). Trimming left V 5 bases short and J 3 bases short, with 17 bases between. Genomic DNA was employed as the template in profiling TCR beta VDJ and CDR3. MiXCR was run by TCRdb on the reads, yielding one entry per CDR3 protein. The sample has some 170,000 distinct CDR3 sequences; about 45% are singletons. The chain is built from TRBV20-1 and TRBJ2-7; D is unresolved. The TCR was taken from a human donor with aplastic anemia. Sequenced material: sorted CD4+, CD8+, or CD8+CD57+ T cells (not recorded which) from PBMCs. The CDR3 protein is CSAEQASASYEQYF. For the CDR3, the DNA is TGCAGTGCTGAGCAGGCTAGTGCGAGCTACGAGCAGTACTTC.